These T cell receptor beta chains were read from a single sample in a study of CD8 T cells in Susac syndrome. TCRdb recomputed calls from the immunoSEQ multiplex PCR reads with MiXCR, one row per CDR3 protein. Of around 200,000 distinct CDR3 sequences in the sample, roughly 94% were seen once. Sequences were obtained from CD4+ T cells from PBMCs. All receptors derive from a human donor with multiple sclerosis. The CDR3 runs from the conserved cysteine through the conserved F or W. D genes are given only for firm matches. Rows may omit the clone size; those that give it use once, few, many or a size class.

abundance	d_gene	v_gene	j_gene	CDR3nt	CDR3aa
few	TRBD1	TRBV30	TRBJ1-6	TGTGCCTGGAGGGCCGGGACAGCGGGGTCACCCCTCCACTTT	CAWRAGTAGSPLHF
-	-	TRBV7-9	TRBJ1-2	TGTGCCAGCAGCCCCAATTCAGAGTACTATGGCTACACCTTC	CASSPNSEYYGYTF
-	-	TRBV12-3/TRBV12-4	TRBJ2-3	TGTGCCAGCAGTATAAACACAGATACAGATACGCAGTATTTT	CASSINTDTDTQYF
-	TRBD2	TRBV20-1	TRBJ2-5	TGCAGTGTTTATGCGCTAGCGGGGGTCCGGGAGACCCAGTACTTC	CSVYALAGVRETQYF
-	-	TRBV5-4	TRBJ1-2	TGTGCCAGCAGCTTGTGGACAGCCACCTATGGCTACACCTTC	CASSLWTATYGYTF
-	-	TRBV29-1	TRBJ1-4	TGCAGCGTTGAAGAGGGGGCAGGGGAAAAACTGTTTTTT	CSVEEGAGEKLFF
-	-	TRBV30	TRBJ1-2	TGTGCCTGGAACCGGGCTGCAACTAACTATGGCTACACCTTC	CAWNRAATNYGYTF
-	-	TRBV4-2	TRBJ2-1	TGTGCCAGCAGCCAAGATCGCTGGCGGGGCTACAATGAGCAGTTCTTC	CASSQDRWRGYNEQFF
few	-	TRBV19	TRBJ2-7	TGTGCCAGTAGTGTCGGCAGGGGCTACGAGCAGTACTTC	CASSVGRGYEQYF
once	TRBD2	TRBV20-1	TRBJ2-2	TGCAGTGCTAGATCAGCGGGGGCCTTCAACACCGGGGAGCTGTTTTTT	CSARSAGAFNTGELFF
-	-	TRBV6-6	TRBJ1-2	TGTGCCAGCAGATTAACAGGGAATAAAGGCTACACCTTC	CASRLTGNKGYTF
-	-	TRBV27	TRBJ2-2	TGTGCCAGCAGTTTATCACGGGGAATCGGGGAGCTGTTTTTT	CASSLSRGIGELFF
-	-	TRBV27	TRBJ1-2	TGTGCCAGCAGTCTATCAGGGCAGGTCAATGGCTACACCTTC	CASSLSGQVNGYTF
-	TRBD2	TRBV20-1	TRBJ2-5	TGCAGTGCTACTAGCGGGGGACACCAAGAGACCCAGTACTTC	CSATSGGHQETQYF
-	-	TRBV5-1	TRBJ1-1	TGCGCCAGCAGCTTGGAACAGGGTGAAGCTTTCTTT	CASSLEQGEAFF
-	TRBD1	TRBV29-1	TRBJ2-7	TGCAGCGTTGAAGACCGACAGGGAGCTAACGAGCAGTACTTC	CSVEDRQGANEQYF
-	-	TRBV12-5	TRBJ2-6	TGTGCTAGTGGTCCCCGAGGCTCTGGGGCCAACGTCCTGACTTTC	CASGPRGSGANVLTF
once	-	TRBV3-1	TRBJ2-2	TGTGCCAGCAATCCCACGGGGGCCGCCGGCACCGGGGAGCTGTTTTTT	CASNPTGAAGTGELFF
-	-	TRBV7-9	TRBJ1-1	TGTGCCAGCAGCTTAGACAGCATGAACACTGAAGCTTTCTTT	CASSLDSMNTEAFF
-	-	TRBV20-1	TRBJ2-3	TGCAGTGCTCGAGCGGCTGGGCCGGATACGCAGTATTTT	CSARAAGPDTQYF
few	-	TRBV29-1	TRBJ1-2	TGCAGCGCGGGTGGCTACACCTTC	CSAGGYTF
-	TRBD1	TRBV29-1	TRBJ2-5	TGCAGCGTTGTGGGGACAGGGGGCTTTAGGCAAGAGACCCAGTACTTC	CSVVGTGGFRQETQYF
-	TRBD1	TRBV9	TRBJ2-5	TGTGCCAGCAGCGCCCTACAGGGGCCAGAGACCCAGTACTTC	CASSALQGPETQYF
-	-	TRBV30	TRBJ2-3	TGTGCCTGGGGGGGGACGGGCACGCAGTATTTT	CAWGGTGTQYF
-	-	TRBV18	TRBJ2-5	TGTGCCAGCTCACTTGGGCTAGCGAGGGGAGAGACCCAGTACTTC	CASSLGLARGETQYF
-	-	TRBV4-2	TRBJ1-6	TGTGCCAGCAGCCAAAAGGTATTTGATAATTCACCCCTCCACTTT	CASSQKVFDNSPLHF
-	TRBD2	TRBV2	TRBJ2-5	TGTGCCAGCAATACTGGCGGGGGCCAAGAGACCCAGTACTTC	CASNTGGGQETQYF
few	-	TRBV7-2	TRBJ2-5	TGTGCCAGCAGCTTAAGGGGGGCGGGAGAGACCCAGTACTTC	CASSLRGAGETQYF
-	-	TRBV2	TRBJ2-1	TGTGCCAGCAGTGAAGGTAGCGTGGGTCTCGGTGAGCAGTTCTTC	CASSEGSVGLGEQFF
-	-	TRBV3-1	TRBJ1-1	TGTGCCAGCAGCGAACTATCTAGGGACACTGAAGCTTTCTTT	CASSELSRDTEAFF
-	TRBD1	TRBV20-1	TRBJ2-1	TGCAGTGCTAGGGGGGACAGGGGGCTCAATGAGCAGTTCTTC	CSARGDRGLNEQFF
-	TRBD1	TRBV9	TRBJ1-2	TGTGCCAGCAGCGCTGACCTTTTCGGGACAGGGGTGAACTATGGCTACACCTTC	CASSADLFGTGVNYGYTF
-	TRBD1	TRBV29-1	TRBJ1-2	TGCAGCCTAGAAACAGGGGGAGGTGGCTACACCTTC	CSLETGGGGYTF
-	-	TRBV14	TRBJ2-5	TGTGCCAGCAGCTACGACCTTGGGTGGACCCAGTACTTC	CASSYDLGWTQYF
-	-	TRBV2	TRBJ2-5	TGTGCCAGCAGCGAAGACGAGACCCAGTACTTC	CASSEDETQYF
-	-	TRBV29-1	TRBJ2-7	TGCAGCGTCGCGGGCCGAGACTACTACGAGCAGTACTTC	CSVAGRDYYEQYF
-	-	TRBV7-2	TRBJ1-1	TGTGCCAGTCCCAGCGGGGCAATGAACACTGAAGCTTTCTTT	CASPSGAMNTEAFF
-	-	TRBV3-1	TRBJ1-1	TGTGCCAGCAGCCAAGATTTTCTGGGGGCAACTTTCTTT	CASSQDFLGATFF
-	-	TRBV29-1	TRBJ1-1	TGCAGCGCCCATCTCAGACAGATGAACACTGAAGCTTTCTTT	CSAHLRQMNTEAFF
-	-	TRBV3-1	TRBJ1-2	TGTGCCAGCAGCGATGCGACACTCCATTGGGTTGGCTACACCTTC	CASSDATLHWVGYTF
-	-	TRBV14	TRBJ2-5	TGTGCCAGCAGCTTACCGGGGAGCGGGACCCAGTACTTC	CASSLPGSGTQYF
-	TRBD2	TRBV20-1	TRBJ2-3	TGCAGTGCCGGGGGGTTACCAGATACGCAGTATTTT	CSAGGLPDTQYF